This TCR beta chain was identified during a study of blood T cell repertoires in COVID-19 (dated by TCRdb to between 2020 and 2021). Concerning the study at large: The collaborator samples originated in the United States, Italy and Spain and spanned the acute and convalescent phases of COVID-19. The material from the prospective study consisted of cDNA or gDNA derived from T cells, B-cell-depleted T cells, or PBMCs. The dataset comprised deeply sampled blood TCRbeta repertoires from subjects exposed to, actively infected with, or recovered from COVID-19. A freely available public database, intended as a resource for researchers studying the immune response to SARS-CoV-2, is where the repertoires were released. The samples were drawn from the first 160 participants of the ongoing ImmuneRACE study and from some 1,300 subjects provided by 6 global collaborators. Sample metadata almost always included a de-identified subject ID, COVID-19 status, age in years and sex. Where HLA class I and class II types were available, the types were taken from metadata supplied by the sample provider, not from assay-based typing.

In the prospective study, participants were about 18 to 95 years old, resided in around 25 geographic areas of the United States, and were enrolled through a virtual design. Cohort assignment in the prospective study relied on participant-reported clinical history from a screening survey and a study questionnaire. ImmuneRACE Cohort 3 recovered participants were defined by two consecutive negative NP/OP PCR tests, healthcare professional clearance, or symptom resolution. Mobile phlebotomists in the prospective study collected whole blood, serum and a nasopharyngeal or oropharyngeal swab from every participant. Over an approximately 2-month period, participants in the prospective study had the option of providing additional blood draws and questionnaires. Blood samples from the prospective study were shipped frozen or at room temperature prior to DNA extraction. V drops 9 bases and J drops 3 bases, leaving 18 bases in between. Sequences LNHDA (CDR1) and SQIVND (CDR2) are obtained from the germline V gene (reference sequence). From its cysteine to its phenylalanine, the CDR3 spans 14 amino acids. Left in the record is the CDR3 DNA by itself, 42 bases read in frame from the first base.

Study-level results and caveats: The quantity of clinical and demographic metadata differed by source and by participant and was supplied without curation.

TCRbeta CDR3 regions were amplified from genomic DNA using the immunoSEQ Assay, a bias-controlled multiplex PCR. The paper's processing steps were these. Nucleated cell counts per sample were estimated from amplification of reference gene primers within the assay. To quantify the absolute abundance of each unique TCRbeta CDR3 rearrangement, sequence reads were collapsed and filtered. Productive Simpson clonality was computed per sample as the square root of Simpson's diversity index over productive rearrangements. TCRdb's version of the immuneACCESS table is confined to in-frame rearrangements and falls short of the full clone set. An unresolved V gene accounts for under half of the shortfall where checked; the remainder is of unknown origin. The V and J calls and the clone size are those of that table, but D and trimming were determined from the DNA. This sample gives about 330,000 clones in total; more than 70% of them show up just once. The ten largest account for about 5.7% of the sample.

On this clone itself: What antigen it recognizes has not been identified. No qualities accompany the bases; no much larger clone lies one base away.

The chain links TRBV19 with TRBJ2-7; 6 matching bases give a weak D call of TRBD1. The source of this sequence is a woman in her thirties who had recovered from COVID-19. Material for sequencing was PBMCs or T cells enriched from blood (not recorded which). This receptor has the CDR3 CARERTAEYYEQYF. The nucleotide sequence is given as TGTGCCAGAGAACGGACAGCCGAATACTACGAGCAGTACTTC.